This TCR beta chain stems from a study of OX40 agonist ivuxolimab in advanced cancers. Across the study: Administration of intravenous ivuxolimab to patients occurred every 2 weeks at 0.01 to 10 mg/kg. Partial responses were observed in three patients, of whom one had hepatocellular carcinoma and two had cutaneous melanoma.

The CDR3 is 11 residues long. The germline V gene encodes CDR1 MNHNS and CDR2 SASEGT. V shed 5 bases and J 10 bases; nucleotides not matched to a gene: 4. The assay was immunoSEQ multiplex PCR, and TCRdb's table has in-frame clones only and misses some. This table has around 60,000 clones, approximately 80% appearing once. Worth noting for this clone: Its cognate antigen is unknown.

General study results and limits: Expanded clones were, on average, more numerous in CD8+ T cells than in CD4+.

People who had autoimmune disease history or systemic immunosuppression were excluded. J is TRBJ1-1 and V is TRBV6-1, with 7 bases identical to TRBD1. Sequencing was performed on CD4+ or CD8+ T cells sorted from blood, taken in a trial of the OX40 agonist ivuxolimab. This clonotype originated in an adult with an advanced solid tumor such as melanoma, head and neck, liver or kidney cancer. CDR3 loop: CASSTGTAAFF. DNA for the CDR3: TGTGCCAGCAGTACTGGGACAGCAGCTTTCTTT.